Given below is one T cell receptor (beta chain) in context. This record comes from a study of T cell changes during pregnancy in multiple sclerosis. Method: immunoSEQ multiplex PCR; TCRdb's copy keeps in-frame clones and lacks some. The sample has over 85,000 clones; about nine tenths are singletons. This specimen was peripheral blood, taken in the second trimester of pregnancy. The clonotype was recovered from a female donor in good health, enrolled as a control in a pregnancy study.

The DNA for the CDR3 is TGTGCCAGCTCACCACAGGGGGTTTTTAATGAAAAACTGTTTTTT. It encodes CASSPQGVFNEKLFF. The chain has TRBV18 and TRBJ1-4, with D possibly being TRBD1 (6 bases). Germline CDR1 reads KGHSH; CDR2 reads LQKENI. V was trimmed by 1 base and J by 4 bases, leaving 10 bases between them. The CDR3 runs 15 residues.